The count of the clone carrying this T cell receptor (beta chain) is one. CDR1 and CDR2 from the germline V gene are SGHRS and YFSETQ. V shed 4 bases and J 7 bases; nucleotides not matched to a gene: 5. The CDR3 is 15 residues long. As handled by the study authors: Reference gene primer amplification in the assay estimated nucleated cell counts. Sequenced by immunoSEQ multiplex PCR; TCRdb stores in-frame clones only, minus some. V and J calls and clone size are copied from that table; D and trimming were computed from the DNA. Counted here are 200,000 or so clones, 70% to 90% occurring once; the ten biggest clones make up more than 2.5%. This record belongs to a study of blood T cell repertoires in COVID-19. The overall study: The samples span acute and convalescent COVID-19 from the United States, Italy and Spain. T cells, B-cell-depleted T cells, or PBMCs supplied cDNA or gDNA.

The rearrangement links TRBV5-1 to TRBJ1-6, with 10 bases identical to TRBD1. What was sequenced was peripheral blood. The sequence derives from a man in his sixties with acute or convalescent COVID-19. The CDR3, as DNA: TGCGCCAGCAGCCTAGGGACAGGGGACAATTCACCCCTCCACTTT. Translation gives CASSLGTGDNSPLHF.